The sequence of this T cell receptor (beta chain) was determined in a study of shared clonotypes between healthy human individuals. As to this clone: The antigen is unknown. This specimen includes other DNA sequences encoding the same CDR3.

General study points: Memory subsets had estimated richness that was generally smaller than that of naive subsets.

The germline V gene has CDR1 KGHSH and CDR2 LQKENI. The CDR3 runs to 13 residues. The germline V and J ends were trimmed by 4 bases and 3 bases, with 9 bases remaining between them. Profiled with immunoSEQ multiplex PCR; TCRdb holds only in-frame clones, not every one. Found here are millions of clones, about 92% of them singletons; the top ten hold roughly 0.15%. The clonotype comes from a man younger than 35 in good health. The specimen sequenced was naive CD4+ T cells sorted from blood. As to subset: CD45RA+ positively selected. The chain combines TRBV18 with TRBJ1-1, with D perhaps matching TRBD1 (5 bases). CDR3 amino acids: CASSQDRDTEAFF. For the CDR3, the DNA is TGTGCCAGCTCACAAGACAGAGACACTGAAGCTTTCTTT.